The 7 T cell receptor beta chains listed next were all sequenced from one sample in a study of blood T cell repertoires in COVID-19. Data came from immunoSEQ multiplex PCR; TCRdb stores just in-frame clones and leaves some out. The sample consists of about 220,000 clones, about 80% of them appearing once. Sequencing was performed on PBMCs or T cells enriched from blood (not recorded which). The receptors were gathered from a woman aged 40-49 years with acute COVID-19.

The chain joins TRBV27 to TRBJ2-3; 8 positions match TRBD1. After removal of 6 bases from V and 3 bases from J, the junction contained 8 bases not matched to a gene. The CDR3 totals 15 residues. From germline, CDR1 is MNHEY and CDR2 SMNVEV (reference sequence). CDR3 nucleotides: TGTGCCAGCAGGGGGACAGGCGGTGTGACAGATACGCAGTATTTT. Amino acids: CASRGTGGVTDTQYF.

This clone has only a few counts. The V gene is TRBV28, the J gene TRBJ1-6; 12 bases line up with TRBD1. CDR1 MDHEN and CDR2 SYDVKM come from the germline V gene. The CDR3 consists of 17 residues. J was trimmed by 7 bases and V by 8 bases; bases with no gene match: 12. The CDR3 DNA follows: TGTGCCAGCCTTACTGCGGGGACAGGGGGCGGGAATTCACCCCTCCACTTT. Translated, it gives CASLTAGTGGGNSPLHF.

The chain carries TRBV3-1 (or the pseudogene TRBV3-2) and TRBJ1-1, with TRBD1 matching over 9 bases. This CDR3 comprises 20 residues. V lost 4 bases, J lost 4 bases, and 22 bases stayed unmatched. Germline assignment: CDR1 LGHDT and CDR2 YNNKEL (reference sequence). The CDR3 reads CASSPKRLGPDRGGATEAFF. CDR3 in DNA: TGTGCCAGCAGCCCTAAGAGGCTCGGCCCGGACAGGGGAGGCGCCACTGAAGCTTTCTTT.

J is TRBJ2-5 and V is TRBV7-9; TRBD2 matches at 9 bases. The V segment lost 2 bases and the J segment 5 bases; nucleotides outside the gene matches: 3. Germline loops: CDR1 SEHNR, CDR2 FQNEAQ (reference sequence). CDR3 length: 14 amino acids. CDR3 sequence reads: CASSLSSGGETQYF. The CDR3 DNA reads TGTGCCAGCAGCTTAAGTAGCGGGGGTGAGACCCAGTACTTC.

The chain employs TRBV16 and TRBJ1-1, with 9 bases fitting TRBD1. The V and J ends lost 4 bases and 6 bases, in that order; junction bases with no gene match: 6. The CDR3 sequence is 14 residues long. The germline V gene has CDR1 KGHSY and CDR2 FQNENV. CDR3 DNA sequence: TGTGCCAGCAGCCTAGGGACAGGGCGCGCTGAAGCTTTCTTT. Its protein is CASSLGTGRAEAFF.

The chain recombines TRBV24-1 with TRBJ1-5, with unresolved D. The germline V and J ends were trimmed by 5 bases and 3 bases, with 4 bases remaining between them. The CDR3 spans 12 residues. Germline assignment: CDR1 KGHDR and CDR2 SFDVKD. Here the CDR3 reads CATSGYNQPQHF. CDR3 nucleotides: TGTGCCACCAGTGGCTACAATCAGCCCCAGCATTTT.

This rearrangement joins TRBV4-3 to TRBJ2-2; D unclear. Germline CDR1 and CDR2: LGHNA and YSLEER. CDR3 length: 15 residues. The V end was cut by 0 bases, the J end by 6 bases, with 11 bases between. CDR3 coding DNA: TGCGCCAGCAGCCAAGATGCTATTTCGGCCGGGGAGCTGTTTTTT. Its translation is CASSQDAISAGELFF.